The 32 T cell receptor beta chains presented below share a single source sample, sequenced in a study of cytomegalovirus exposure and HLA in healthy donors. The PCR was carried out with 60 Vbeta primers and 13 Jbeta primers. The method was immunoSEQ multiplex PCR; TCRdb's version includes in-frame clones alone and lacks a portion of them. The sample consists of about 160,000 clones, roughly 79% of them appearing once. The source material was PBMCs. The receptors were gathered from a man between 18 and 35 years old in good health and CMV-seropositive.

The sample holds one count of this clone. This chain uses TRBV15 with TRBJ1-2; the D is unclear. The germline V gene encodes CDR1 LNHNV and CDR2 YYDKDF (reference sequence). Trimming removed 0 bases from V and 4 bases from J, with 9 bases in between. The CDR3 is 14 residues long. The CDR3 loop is CATSREAGVYGYTF. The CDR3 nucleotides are TGTGCCACCAGCAGAGAGGCAGGCGTCTATGGCTACACCTTC.

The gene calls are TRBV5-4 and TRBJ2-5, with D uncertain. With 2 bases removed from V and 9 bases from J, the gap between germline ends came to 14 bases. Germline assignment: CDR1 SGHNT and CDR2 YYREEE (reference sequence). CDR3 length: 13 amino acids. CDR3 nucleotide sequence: TGTGCCAGCAGCTTACGACCGTCTGCGGCCCAGTACTTC. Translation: CASSLRPSAAQYF.

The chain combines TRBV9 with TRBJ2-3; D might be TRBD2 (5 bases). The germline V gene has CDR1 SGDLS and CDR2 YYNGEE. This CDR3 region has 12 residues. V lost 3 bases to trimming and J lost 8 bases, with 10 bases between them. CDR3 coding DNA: TGTGCCAGCAGCGATGGACTCGGTACGCAGTATTTT. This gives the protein CASSDGLGTQYF.

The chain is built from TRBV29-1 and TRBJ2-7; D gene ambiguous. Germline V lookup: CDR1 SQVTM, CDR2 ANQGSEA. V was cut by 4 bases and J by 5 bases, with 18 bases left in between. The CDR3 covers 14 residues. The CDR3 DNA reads TGCAGCGTTGGGCCTGGCCGCTCCCTCCACGAGCAGTACTTC. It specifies CSVGPGRSLHEQYF.

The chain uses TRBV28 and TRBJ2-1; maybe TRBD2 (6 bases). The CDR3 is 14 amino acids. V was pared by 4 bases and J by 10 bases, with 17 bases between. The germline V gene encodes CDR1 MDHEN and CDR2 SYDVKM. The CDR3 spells CASSSMTSLKEQFF. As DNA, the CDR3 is TGTGCCAGCAGTTCGATGACTAGTCTAAAAGAGCAGTTCTTC.

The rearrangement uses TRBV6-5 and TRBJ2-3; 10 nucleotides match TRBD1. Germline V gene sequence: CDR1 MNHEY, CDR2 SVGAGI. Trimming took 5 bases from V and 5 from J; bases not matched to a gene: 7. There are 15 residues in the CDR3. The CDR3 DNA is TGTGCCAGCAGTAGACAGGGGGCAAAGGTAGATACGCAGTATTTT. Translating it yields CASSRQGAKVDTQYF.

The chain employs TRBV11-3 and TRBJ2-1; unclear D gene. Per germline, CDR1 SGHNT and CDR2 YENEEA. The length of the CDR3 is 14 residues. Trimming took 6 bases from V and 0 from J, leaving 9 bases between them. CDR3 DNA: TGTGCCAGCAGACCCTATGCCTCCTACAATGAGCAGTTCTTC. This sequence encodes CASRPYASYNEQFF. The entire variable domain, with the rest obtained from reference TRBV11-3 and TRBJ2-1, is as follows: EAGVVQSPRYKIIEKKQPVAFWCNPISGHNTLYWYLQNLGQGPELLIRYENEEAVDDSQLPKDRFSAERLKGVDSTLKIQPAELGDSAVYLCASRPYASYNEQFFGPGTRLTVL.

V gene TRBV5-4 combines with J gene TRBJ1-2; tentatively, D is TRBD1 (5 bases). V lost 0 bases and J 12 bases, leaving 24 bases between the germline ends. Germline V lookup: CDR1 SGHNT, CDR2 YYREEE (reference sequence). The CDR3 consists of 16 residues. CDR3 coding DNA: TGTGCCAGCAGCTTGGGCGGGGCAGGGACTCTAGGCGAGGACACCTTC. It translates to CASSLGGAGTLGEDTF.

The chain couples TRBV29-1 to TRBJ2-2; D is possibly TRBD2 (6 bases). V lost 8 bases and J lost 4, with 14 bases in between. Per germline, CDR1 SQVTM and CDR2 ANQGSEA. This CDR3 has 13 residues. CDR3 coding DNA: TGCAGCCTAGGGGACTCCTCCACCGGGGAGCTGTTTTTT. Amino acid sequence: CSLGDSSTGELFF.

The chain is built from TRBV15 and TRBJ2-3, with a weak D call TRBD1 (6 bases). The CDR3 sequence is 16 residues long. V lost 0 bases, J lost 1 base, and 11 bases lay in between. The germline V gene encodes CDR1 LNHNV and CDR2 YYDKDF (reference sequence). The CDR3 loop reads CATSRDRGGGTDTQYF. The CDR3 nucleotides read TGTGCCACCAGCAGAGATCGAGGGGGTGGCACAGATACGCAGTATTTT.

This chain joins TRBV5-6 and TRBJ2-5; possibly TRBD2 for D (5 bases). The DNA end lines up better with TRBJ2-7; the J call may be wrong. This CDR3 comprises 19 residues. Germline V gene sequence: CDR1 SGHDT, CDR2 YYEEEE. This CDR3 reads CASSLLLLAGGTITYEQYF. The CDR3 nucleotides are TGTGCCAGCAGCTTGCTCTTACTTGCAGGAGGCACGATAACCTACGAGCAGTACTTC.

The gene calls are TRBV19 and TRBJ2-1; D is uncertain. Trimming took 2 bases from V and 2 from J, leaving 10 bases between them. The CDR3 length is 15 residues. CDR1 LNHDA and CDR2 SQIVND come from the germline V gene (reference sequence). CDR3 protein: CASSINYFAYNEQFF. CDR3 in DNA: TGTGCCAGTAGTATAAACTACTTCGCCTACAATGAGCAGTTCTTC.

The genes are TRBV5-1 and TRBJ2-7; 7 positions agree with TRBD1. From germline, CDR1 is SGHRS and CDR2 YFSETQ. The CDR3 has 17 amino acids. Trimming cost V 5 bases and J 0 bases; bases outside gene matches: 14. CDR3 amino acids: CASSEGEGTDASYEQYF. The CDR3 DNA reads TGCGCCAGCAGTGAGGGAGAGGGGACAGACGCCTCCTACGAGCAGTACTTC.

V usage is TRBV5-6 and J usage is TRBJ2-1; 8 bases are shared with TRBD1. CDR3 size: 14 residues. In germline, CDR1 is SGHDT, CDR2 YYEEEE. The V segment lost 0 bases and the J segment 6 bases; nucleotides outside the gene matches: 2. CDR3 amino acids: CASSLGGTGNEQFF. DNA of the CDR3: TGTGCCAGCAGCTTGGGAGGGACAGGCAATGAGCAGTTCTTC.

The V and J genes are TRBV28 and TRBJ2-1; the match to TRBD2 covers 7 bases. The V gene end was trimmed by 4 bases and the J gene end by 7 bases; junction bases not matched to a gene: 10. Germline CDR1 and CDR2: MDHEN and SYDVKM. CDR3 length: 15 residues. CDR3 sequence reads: CASSYRGRGENEQFF. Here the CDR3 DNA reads TGTGCCAGCAGTTATCGCGGGAGAGGCGAAAATGAGCAGTTCTTC.

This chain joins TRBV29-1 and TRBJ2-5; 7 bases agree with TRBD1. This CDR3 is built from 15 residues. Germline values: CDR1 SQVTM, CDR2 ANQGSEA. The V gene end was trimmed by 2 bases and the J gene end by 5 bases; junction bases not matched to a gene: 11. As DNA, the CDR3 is TGCAGCGTTGAACTTATTGGACAGGTATCGGAGACCCAGTACTTC. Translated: CSVELIGQVSETQYF.

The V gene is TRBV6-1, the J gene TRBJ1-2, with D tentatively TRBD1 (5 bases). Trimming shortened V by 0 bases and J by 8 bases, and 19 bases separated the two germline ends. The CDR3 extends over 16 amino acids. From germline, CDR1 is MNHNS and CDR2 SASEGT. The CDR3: CASSEAPNTEWGGYTF. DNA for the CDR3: TGTGCCAGCAGTGAAGCCCCCAACACGGAGTGGGGCGGCTACACCTTC.

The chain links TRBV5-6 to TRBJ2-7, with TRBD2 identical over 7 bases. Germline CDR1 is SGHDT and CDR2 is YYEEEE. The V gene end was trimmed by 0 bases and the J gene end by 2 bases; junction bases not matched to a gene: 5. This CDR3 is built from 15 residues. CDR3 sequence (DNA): TGTGCCAGCAGCTTGGCCTTGGGGGGGGCCTACGAGCAGTACTTC. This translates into CASSLALGGAYEQYF.

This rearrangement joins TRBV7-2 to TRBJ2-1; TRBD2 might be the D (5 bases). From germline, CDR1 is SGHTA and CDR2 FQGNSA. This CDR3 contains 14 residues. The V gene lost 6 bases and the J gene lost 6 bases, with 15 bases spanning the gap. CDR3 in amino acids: CASSYDWTSNEQFF. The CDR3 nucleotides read TGTGCCAGCAGTTACGACTGGACTTCCAATGAGCAGTTCTTC.

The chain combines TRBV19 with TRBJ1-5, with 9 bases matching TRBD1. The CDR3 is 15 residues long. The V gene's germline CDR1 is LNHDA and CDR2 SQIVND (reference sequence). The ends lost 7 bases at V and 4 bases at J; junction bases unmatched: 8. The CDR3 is CASKGTGRLNQPQHF. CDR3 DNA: TGTGCCAGTAAAGGGACAGGGCGTTTAAATCAGCCCCAGCATTTT. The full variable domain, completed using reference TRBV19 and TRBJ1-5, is DGGITQSPKYLFRKEGQNVTLSCEQNLNHDAMYWYRQDPGQGLRLIYYSQIVNDFQKGDIAEGYSVSREKKESFPLTVTSAQKNPTAFYLCASKGTGRLNQPQHFGDGTRLSIL.

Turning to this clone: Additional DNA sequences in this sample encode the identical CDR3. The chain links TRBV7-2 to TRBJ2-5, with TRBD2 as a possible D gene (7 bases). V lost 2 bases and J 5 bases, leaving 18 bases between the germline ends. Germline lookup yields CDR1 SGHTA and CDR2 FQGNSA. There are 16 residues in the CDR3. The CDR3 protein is CASSLTSGGARETQYF. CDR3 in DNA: TGTGCCAGCAGCTTAACTAGTGGGGGGGCCCGTGAGACCCAGTACTTC.

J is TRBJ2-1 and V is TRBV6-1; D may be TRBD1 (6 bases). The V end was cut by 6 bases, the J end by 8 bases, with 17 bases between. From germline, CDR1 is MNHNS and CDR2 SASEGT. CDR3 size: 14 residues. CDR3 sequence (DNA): TGTGCCAGCAGCTTGGATGCGGACAGCCATGAGCAGTTCTTC. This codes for CASSLDADSHEQFF.

This CDR3 is CSVDQTGPSSYNEQFF. DNA for the CDR3: TGCAGCGTTGACCAGACAGGCCCTAGCTCCTACAATGAGCAGTTCTTC. The rearrangement joins TRBV29-1 to TRBJ2-1; tentatively, D is TRBD1 (6 bases). The CDR3 consists of 16 residues. V lost 3 bases, J lost 0 bases, and 15 bases lay in between. Germline V gives CDR1 SQVTM, CDR2 ANQGSEA.

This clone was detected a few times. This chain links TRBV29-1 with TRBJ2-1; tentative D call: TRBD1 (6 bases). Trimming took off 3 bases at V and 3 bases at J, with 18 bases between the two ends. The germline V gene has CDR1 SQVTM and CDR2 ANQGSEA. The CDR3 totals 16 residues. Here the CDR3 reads CSVESRDTTNYNEQFF. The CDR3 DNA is TGCAGCGTTGAGAGCCGGGACACTACAAACTACAATGAGCAGTTCTTC.

CDR3 nucleotide sequence: TGTGCCAGCAGCTTGCTAGTGGGGGCGGGGGGGGAGCAGTTCTTC. This gives the protein CASSLLVGAGGEQFF. V is TRBV5-4 and J is TRBJ2-1, with 9 nucleotides matching TRBD2. V was pared by 1 base and J by 10 bases, with 9 bases of the junction left unmatched. Germline lookup yields CDR1 SGHNT and CDR2 YYREEE (reference sequence). The CDR3 has 15 amino acids.

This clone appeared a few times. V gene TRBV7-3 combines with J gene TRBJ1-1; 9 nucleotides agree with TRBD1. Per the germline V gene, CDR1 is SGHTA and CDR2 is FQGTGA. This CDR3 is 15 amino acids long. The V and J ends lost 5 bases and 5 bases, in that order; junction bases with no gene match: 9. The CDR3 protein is CASSPGTGPFTEAFF. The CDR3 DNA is TGTGCCAGCAGCCCCGGGACAGGGCCCTTTACTGAAGCTTTCTTT.

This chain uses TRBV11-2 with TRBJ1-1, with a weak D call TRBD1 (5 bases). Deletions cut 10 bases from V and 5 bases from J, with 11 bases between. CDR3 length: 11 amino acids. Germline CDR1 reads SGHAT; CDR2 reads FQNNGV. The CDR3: CATSAGTEAFF. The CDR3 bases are TGTGCCACCTCGGCAGGGACTGAAGCTTTCTTT.

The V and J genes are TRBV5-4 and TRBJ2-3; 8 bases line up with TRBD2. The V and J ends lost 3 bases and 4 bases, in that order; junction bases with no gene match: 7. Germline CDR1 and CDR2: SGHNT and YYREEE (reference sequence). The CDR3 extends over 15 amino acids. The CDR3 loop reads CASSSGGAGADTQYF. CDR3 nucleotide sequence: TGTGCCAGCAGCTCCGGGGGAGCGGGAGCAGATACGCAGTATTTT.

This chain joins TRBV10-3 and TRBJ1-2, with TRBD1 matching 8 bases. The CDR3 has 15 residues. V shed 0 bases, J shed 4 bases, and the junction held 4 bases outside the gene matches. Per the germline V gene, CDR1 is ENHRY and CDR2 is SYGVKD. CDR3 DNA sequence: TGTGCCATCAGTGAGTCAAGGACAGGGTCCTATGGCTACACCTTC. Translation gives CAISESRTGSYGYTF.

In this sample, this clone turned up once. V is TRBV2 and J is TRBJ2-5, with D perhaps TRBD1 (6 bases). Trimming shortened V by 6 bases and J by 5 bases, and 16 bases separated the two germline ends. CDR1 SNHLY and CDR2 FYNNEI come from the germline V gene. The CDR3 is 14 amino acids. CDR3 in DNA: TGTGCCAGCAGACCCGACAGGCCATGGGAGACCCAGTACTTC. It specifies CASRPDRPWETQYF.

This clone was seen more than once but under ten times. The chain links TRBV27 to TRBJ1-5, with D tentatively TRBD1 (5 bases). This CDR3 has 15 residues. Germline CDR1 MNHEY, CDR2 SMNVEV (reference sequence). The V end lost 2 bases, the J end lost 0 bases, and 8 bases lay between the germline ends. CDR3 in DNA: TGTGCCAGCAGTTTAGACAGTTATAGCAATCAGCCCCAGCATTTT. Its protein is CASSLDSYSNQPQHF.

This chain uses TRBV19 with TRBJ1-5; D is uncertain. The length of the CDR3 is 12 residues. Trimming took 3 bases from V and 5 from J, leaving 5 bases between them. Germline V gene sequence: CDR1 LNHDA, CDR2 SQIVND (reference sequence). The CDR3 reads CASSIVHQPQHF. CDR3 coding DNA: TGTGCCAGTAGTATCGTCCATCAGCCCCAGCATTTT.